A single sample is the source of the 18 T cell receptor beta chains below, sequenced in a study of shared clonotypes between healthy human individuals. Here immunoSEQ multiplex PCR was the method, and the copy in TCRdb shows in-frame clones only, minus some. In the table there are around 560,000 clones, 85% to 95% of which are singletons. Naive CD8 cells lacked CD45RO, underwent positive selection for CCR7 and left out terminally differentiated effector memory CD45RA+ cells. Sequencing used naive CD8+ T cells sorted from blood. These receptors were taken from a woman in her twenties or thirties in good health.

J is TRBJ2-7 and V is TRBV6-5; D gene ambiguous. Trimming removed 0 bases from V and 6 bases from J, with 9 bases in between. The CDR3 has 13 amino acids. CDR1 and CDR2 (germline): MNHEY, SVGAGI. The CDR3 is CASSYSMTAEQYF. DNA of the CDR3: TGTGCCAGCAGTTACTCCATGACCGCCGAGCAGTACTTC.

The chain joins TRBV28 to TRBJ1-1, with TRBD1 as a possible D gene (5 bases). The CDR3 is 13 residues long. Trimming pared 5 bases from V and 5 bases from J, leaving 12 bases between. The germline V gene has CDR1 MDHEN and CDR2 SYDVKM. The CDR3 sequence: CASSEGLRTEAFF. CDR3 nucleotide sequence: TGTGCCAGCAGTGAGGGGCTCCGGACTGAAGCTTTCTTT. Combining the CDR3 with reference TRBV28 and TRBJ1-1 gives the whole variable domain DVKVTQSSRYLVKRTGEKVFLECVQDMDHENMFWYRQDPGLGLRLIYFSYDVKMKEKGDIPEGYSVSREKKERFSLILESASTNQTSMYLCASSEGLRTEAFFGQGTRLTVV.

The chain couples TRBV27 to TRBJ1-1, with a weak D call TRBD1 (6 bases). V lost 0 bases to trimming and J lost 5 bases, with 16 bases between them. Germline V gene data show CDR1 as MNHEY and CDR2 as SMNVEV (reference sequence). This CDR3 spans 16 amino acids. The CDR3 DNA reads as TGTGCCAGCAGTTTATCGGCAGGGGCGGGCGGGACTGAAGCTTTCTTT. Amino acid sequence: CASSLSAGAGGTEAFF.

This clone was seen a few times. The chain combines TRBV27 with TRBJ1-4, with TRBD1 matching over 7 bases. The CDR3 is 14 amino acids. The V and J ends lost 7 bases and 5 bases, in that order; junction bases with no gene match: 7. The germline V gene has CDR1 MNHEY and CDR2 SMNVEV (reference sequence). DNA for the CDR3: TGTGCCAGCACCTCGGGACAGCAAAATGAAAAACTGTTTTTT. Amino acids: CASTSGQQNEKLFF.

As to this clone: The same CDR3 is also encoded by other DNA sequences in this sample. The chain is built from TRBV11-2 and TRBJ2-1, with 7 nucleotides matching TRBD1. The CDR3 sequence is 12 residues long. CDR1 is SGHAT, CDR2 FQNNGV, per germline. V gave up 2 bases and J gave up 8 bases; unmatched junction bases: 0. The CDR3 reads CASSLTGDEQFF. The CDR3 DNA reads TGTGCCAGCAGCTTAACAGGGGATGAGCAGTTCTTC. Complete variable domain (other parts from reference TRBV11-2 and TRBJ2-1): EAGVAQSPRYKIIEKRQSVAFWCNPISGHATLYWYQQILGQGPKLLIQFQNNGVVDDSQLPKDRFSAERLKGVDSTLKIQPAKLEDSAVYLCASSLTGDEQFFGPGTRLTVL.

This clone was seen a few times. The chain joins TRBV28 to TRBJ2-7, with D unresolved. V was shortened by 5 bases and J by 3 bases, with 8 bases between the two germline ends. The CDR3 contains 12 residues. Germline CDR1 is MDHEN and CDR2 is SYDVKM. The CDR3 here is CASSGLYYEQYF. The CDR3 nucleotides read TGTGCCAGCAGTGGGTTGTACTACGAGCAGTACTTC.

The V and J genes are TRBV4-1 and TRBJ2-7, with D perhaps matching TRBD2 (6 bases). The CDR3 is 14 amino acids. CDR1 and CDR2 (germline): MGHRA, YSYEKL. V was trimmed by 5 bases and J by 3 bases, leaving 14 bases between them. The CDR3 protein is CASSLRAGYYEQYF. The CDR3 DNA reads TGCGCCAGCAGCTTAAGAGCGGGCTACTACGAGCAGTACTTC.

V gene TRBV11-2 combines with J gene TRBJ2-7; 15 nucleotides agree with TRBD2. In germline, CDR1 is SGHAT, CDR2 FQNNGV. The CDR3 consists of 17 residues. With V trimmed by 5 bases and J by 3 bases, 8 bases remained unmatched. Here the CDR3 DNA reads TGTGCCAGCAGCCTGGGTCCGGGACTAGCGGGAGGCTACGAGCAGTACTTC. This sequence encodes CASSLGPGLAGGYEQYF.

Points on this clone: Different DNA sequences within this sample yield the same CDR3. This sequence joins TRBV28 and TRBJ2-7; 10 positions match TRBD1. Germline trimming cut 3 bases from V and 4 bases from J; bases unmatched to any gene: 3. CDR3 size: 14 residues. Germline V CDR1 and CDR2: MDHEN, SYDVKM. CDR3 amino acids: CASSFGTGDYEQYF. CDR3 in DNA: TGTGCCAGCAGTTTCGGGACAGGGGATTACGAGCAGTACTTC.

V usage is TRBV9 and J usage is TRBJ2-7; 10 bases agree with TRBD2. The V gene end was trimmed by 0 bases and the J gene end by 3 bases; junction bases not matched to a gene: 6. The germline gives CDR1 SGDLS, CDR2 YYNGEE. The CDR3 runs to 16 residues. In DNA form, the CDR3 reads TGTGCCAGCAGCGTAGATGCTAGCGGGAGTAGCTACGAGCAGTACTTC. Translated, it gives CASSVDASGSSYEQYF.

The rearrangement uses TRBV5-1 and TRBJ2-5; 7 bases line up with TRBD1. Per the germline V gene, CDR1 is SGHRS and CDR2 is YFSETQ. This CDR3 spans 14 amino acids. V gave up 3 bases and J gave up 1 base; unmatched junction bases: 3. CDR3 DNA sequence: TGCGCCAGCAGCTCACAGGGGTCCCAAGAGACCCAGTACTTC. The encoded protein is CASSSQGSQETQYF.

The V and J genes are TRBV5-6 and TRBJ2-3; D uncertain. The CDR3 sequence is 14 residues long. Germline CDR1 reads SGHDT; CDR2 reads YYEEEE. Trimming took off 3 bases at V and 0 bases at J, with 8 bases between the two ends. In nucleotides, the CDR3 is TGTGCCAGCAGCTCGGGCTTTAGCACAGATACGCAGTATTTT. This gives the protein CASSSGFSTDTQYF.

The chain is built from TRBV7-9 and TRBJ2-3, with TRBD2 matching 10 bases. V dropped 0 bases and J dropped 2; count of bases not matched to a gene: 2. CDR3 length: 16 residues. Germline-derived CDR1 and CDR2 are SEHNR and FQNEAQ (reference sequence). DNA of the CDR3: TGTGCCAGCAGCTTAGCAGCGGGAGGGCCCACAGATACGCAGTATTTT. It codes for CASSLAAGGPTDTQYF.

Comment on this clone: The junction and the germline gene differ at one end; a read error may be behind it. The DNA for the CDR3 is TGCGCCAGCAGCTTCCGACAGGACGAGCGGTACTTC. Amino acids: CASSFRQDERYF. The chain uses TRBV5-1 and TRBJ2-7; maybe TRBD1 (6 bases). The V gene's germline CDR1 is SGHRS and CDR2 YFSETQ. The CDR3 sequence is 12 residues long. Full variable domain (missing parts from reference TRBV5-1 and TRBJ2-7): KAGVTQTPRYLIKTRGQQVTLSCSPISGHRSVSWYQQTPGQGLQFLFEYFSETQRNKGNFPGRFSGRQFSNSRSEMNVSTLELGDSALYLCASSFRQDERYFGPGTRLTVT.

This clone has just a few counts. The CDR3: CASSETDTQYF. The CDR3 DNA reads as TGTGCCAGCAGTGAAACTGATACGCAGTATTTT. The genes are TRBV2 and TRBJ2-3; D is undetermined. The CDR3 sequence is 11 residues long. V shed 2 bases and J shed 6 bases, with 3 bases lying between them. Germline assignment: CDR1 SNHLY and CDR2 FYNNEI.

The chain has TRBV19 and TRBJ1-4, with D perhaps TRBD1 (6 bases). Germline-derived CDR1 and CDR2 are LNHDA and SQIVND (reference sequence). This CDR3 has 15 residues. Trimming removed 6 bases from V and 6 bases from J, with 17 bases in between. The chain's CDR3 is CASSLERGIDEKLFF. CDR3 DNA: TGTGCCAGTAGCCTAGAGAGGGGGATTGATGAAAAACTGTTTTTT.

The genes are TRBV7-9 and TRBJ2-1; the D is unclear. This CDR3 has 14 amino acids. The germline V gene has CDR1 SEHNR and CDR2 FQNEAQ (reference sequence). V gave up 6 bases and J gave up 5 bases, with 14 bases separating them. Here the CDR3 reads CASSYLRTDNEQFF. CDR3 nucleotides: TGTGCCAGCAGTTACCTCCGGACGGACAATGAGCAGTTCTTC.

The chain links TRBV27 to TRBJ2-7; D is possibly TRBD1 or TRBD2 (5 bases each). The germline V and J ends were trimmed by 10 bases and 3 bases, with 10 bases remaining between them. In germline, CDR1 is MNHEY, CDR2 SMNVEV (reference sequence). CDR3 length equals 11 residues. CDR3 region: CATGTGYEQYF. The CDR3 nucleotides are TGTGCCACCGGGACCGGCTACGAGCAGTACTTC.